A selection of T cell receptor beta chains follows, all from one sample in a study of beta chain features in type 1 diabetes. Profiling relied on immunoSEQ multiplex PCR, and the TCRdb table lists in-frame clones only, not all of them. The table lists under 250,000 clones, about 15% of them singletons, with approximately 0.02% in the top ten. Input material: naive CD4+ T cells from blood. The receptor source for this set is a man under 40 with type 1 diabetes. Each CDR3 is given with its conserved first and last residue. A D gene is named only where the DNA matches it firmly. Where a row states a size, it is once, few, many or the class of an expanded clone; other rows omit it.

TRBV5-1	-	few	TRBJ2-3	CASSLGRTASTDTQYF	TGCGCCAGCAGCTTGGGGCGGACTGCTAGCACAGATACGCAGTATTTT
TRBV7-9	TRBD2	-	TRBJ2-5	CASSPTGTRGETQYF	TGTGCCAGCAGCCCCACCGGGACTAGAGGAGAGACCCAGTACTTC
TRBV11-2	-	few	TRBJ2-1	CASSYYNEQFF	TGTGCCAGCAGCTACTATAATGAGCAGTTCTTC
TRBV6-1	-	-	TRBJ1-5	CATPGHYSNQPQHF	TGTGCCACCCCGGGACACTATAGCAATCAGCCCCAGCATTTT
TRBV7-8	-	few	TRBJ1-6	CASSLATGLNSPLHF	TGTGCCAGCAGCTTAGCTACAGGGTTAAACTCACCCCTCCACTTT
TRBV19	-	-	TRBJ2-3	CATHTGGTDTQYF	TGTGCCACTCATACAGGAGGGACAGATACGCAGTATTTT
TRBV13	-	-	TRBJ2-5	CASSLPDRTGTQYF	TGTGCCAGCAGCTTACCGGACCGAACAGGGACCCAGTACTTC
TRBV6-1	TRBD2	-	TRBJ2-1	CASSEAVWSSGVNEQFF	TGTGCCAGCAGTGAAGCGGTGTGGTCTAGCGGGGTCAATGAGCAGTTCTTC
TRBV5-1	TRBD1	few	TRBJ2-1	CASSLAPGQGYNEQFF	TGCGCCAGCAGCTTGGCGCCGGGACAGGGGTACAATGAGCAGTTCTTC
TRBV5-1	TRBD1	-	TRBJ2-7	CASSLSGGYEQYF	TGCGCCAGCAGCTTGTCAGGGGGCTACGAGCAGTACTTC
TRBV5-1	-	-	TRBJ2-5	CASSNSGNQETQYF	TGCGCCAGCAGCAACTCCGGGAACCAAGAGACCCAGTACTTC
TRBV5-1	-	few	TRBJ2-7	CASSPGWRTTYEQYF	TGCGCCAGCAGCCCGGGTTGGAGGACCACCTACGAGCAGTACTTC
TRBV7-9	TRBD2	-	TRBJ2-7	CASSTSGKTYEQYF	TGTGCCAGCAGCACAAGCGGGAAAACCTACGAGCAGTACTTC
TRBV4-1	-	few	TRBJ2-1	CASSQQTSEKFF	TGCGCCAGCAGCCAACAGACTTCTGAGAAGTTCTTC
TRBV27	TRBD1	-	TRBJ2-3	CASSPDRGYTDTQYF	TGTGCCAGCAGCCCGGACAGGGGGTACACAGATACGCAGTATTTT
TRBV30	TRBD1	few	TRBJ1-2	CAWSVNPRGPPNTF	TGTGCCTGGAGTGTAAACCCCAGGGGGCCCCCCAACACCTTC
TRBV30	-	-	TRBJ1-1	CAWSPQTWDTEAFF	TGTGCCTGGAGCCCCCAGACATGGGACACTGAAGCTTTCTTT
TRBV30	-	-	TRBJ1-4	CAWREREKLFF	TGTGCCTGGAGGGAGCGGGAAAAACTGTTTTTT
TRBV10-3	TRBD2	-	TRBJ2-2	CAIKEREPGELFF	TGTGCCATCAAGGAGCGGGAGCCCGGGGAGCTGTTTTTT
TRBV5-4	TRBD1	few	TRBJ1-2	CASSPGQGASYGYTF	TGTGCCAGCAGCCCGGGACAGGGGGCGTCGTATGGCTACACCTTC
TRBV7-8	TRBD2	few	TRBJ2-5	CASTIAQREETQYF	TGTGCCAGCACCATAGCCCAGCGGGAGGAGACCCAGTACTTC
TRBV6-5	TRBD2	-	TRBJ2-7	CASSSSGGTYEQYF	TGTGCCAGCAGTTCCTCGGGGGGAACCTACGAGCAGTACTTC
TRBV6-1	-	few	TRBJ1-1	CASNRVVTEAFF	TGTGCCAGCAACAGGGTGGTCACTGAAGCTTTCTTT
TRBV5-1	-	few	TRBJ1-2	CASSSAGDSSHNYGYTF	TGCGCCAGCAGCTCCGCCGGTGACAGCTCTCATAACTATGGCTACACCTTC
TRBV2	-	few	TRBJ1-6	CASRQTNSPLHF	TGTGCCAGCAGGCAAACAAATTCACCCCTCCACTTT
TRBV30	-	-	TRBJ2-7	CAWGPGLIPPYEQYF	TGTGCCTGGGGACCGGGACTCATCCCTCCTTACGAGCAGTACTTC
TRBV29-1	-	-	TRBJ2-6	CSAGELAGAHPGANVLTF	TGCAGCGCCGGTGAGTTAGCAGGGGCCCACCCTGGGGCCAACGTCCTGACTTTC
TRBV18	TRBD2	few	TRBJ2-2	CASSPELARNTGELFF	TGTGCCAGCTCACCGGAACTAGCGCGGAACACCGGGGAGCTGTTTTTT
TRBV5-1	TRBD2	-	TRBJ2-7	CASSSIAGGSYEQYF	TGCGCCAGCAGCTCTATAGCGGGAGGGTCCTACGAGCAGTACTTC
TRBV9	TRBD2	-	TRBJ2-7	CASSVSSGLDEQYF	TGTGCCAGCAGCGTCTCTAGCGGGCTCGACGAGCAGTACTTC
TRBV30	-	few	TRBJ2-5	CAWRGPGKQETQYF	TGTGCCTGGAGAGGTCCGGGGAAACAAGAGACCCAGTACTTC
TRBV7-2	-	few	TRBJ2-7	CASSPGRWSYEQYF	TGTGCCAGCAGCCCGGGGAGGTGGAGCTACGAGCAGTACTTC
TRBV6-5	TRBD1	-	TRBJ2-7	CASSYSPRGGGEQYF	TGTGCCAGCAGTTACTCGCCCCGAGGGGGCGGCGAGCAGTACTTC
TRBV5-1	TRBD1	few	TRBJ2-6	CASSLRQGVTGANVLTF	TGCGCCAGCAGCTTGAGACAGGGGGTGACCGGGGCCAACGTCCTGACTTTC
TRBV7-9	-	few	TRBJ1-1	CASSVNTEAFF	TGTGCCAGCAGCGTAAACACTGAAGCTTTCTTT
TRBV19	-	-	TRBJ2-7	CASSEAVSSYEQYF	TGTGCCAGTAGTGAAGCGGTTAGCTCCTACGAGCAGTACTTC
TRBV30	-	few	TRBJ1-6	CAWSPGRGGLSPLHF	TGTGCCTGGAGTCCTGGAAGAGGAGGACTTTCACCCCTCCACTTT
TRBV10-2	-	few	TRBJ1-5	CASSASEGQPQHF	TGCGCCAGCAGTGCGTCGGAGGGGCAGCCCCAGCATTTT
TRBV30	-	few	TRBJ1-3	CAWRSSGNTIYF	TGTGCCTGGAGGTCATCTGGAAACACCATATATTTT
TRBV4-2	TRBD1	few	TRBJ1-5	CASSRDRVHQPQHF	TGTGCCAGCAGCCGGGACAGGGTACATCAGCCCCAGCATTTT
TRBV4-1	TRBD1	few	TRBJ2-7	CASSPSGTGEGEQYF	TGCGCCAGCAGCCCCTCCGGGACAGGGGAAGGCGAGCAGTACTTC
TRBV30	-	-	TRBJ2-7	CAWSVHWRESYEQYF	TGTGCCTGGAGTGTGCATTGGCGGGAATCCTACGAGCAGTACTTC
TRBV5-4	TRBD1	-	TRBJ2-1	CASNRDRGYNEQFF	TGTGCCAGCAACCGGGACAGGGGCTACAATGAGCAGTTCTTC
TRBV5-1	-	once	TRBJ1-2	CASSLGSYGYTF	TGCGCCAGCAGCTTGGGGAGCTATGGCTACACCTTC
TRBV10-1	TRBD1	-	TRBJ2-7	CASSAGTGLYEQYF	TGCGCCAGCAGTGCCGGGACAGGACTTTACGAGCAGTACTTC
TRBV19	-	few	TRBJ1-6	CASKASGINNSPLHF	TGTGCCAGTAAGGCGTCGGGGATCAATAATTCACCCCTCCACTTT
TRBV30	-	-	TRBJ2-5	CASGTGTPEGETQYF	TGTGCCTCAGGAACCGGGACTCCAGAAGGAGAGACCCAGTACTTC
TRBV29-1	TRBD1	-	TRBJ2-7	CSARRTGGDEQYF	TGCAGCGCGAGAAGGACAGGGGGCGACGAGCAGTACTTC
TRBV9	TRBD2	-	TRBJ2-1	CASSAAGTSGRGTYNEQFF	TGTGCCAGCAGCGCCGCCGGGACTAGCGGGAGAGGAACCTACAATGAGCAGTTCTTC